A selection of T cell receptor beta chains follows, all from one sample in a study of OX40 agonist ivuxolimab in advanced cancers. TCRdb's copy holds only in-frame clones and misses some; the assay was immunoSEQ multiplex PCR. The repertoire holds tens of thousands of clones, with around 89% as singletons. Specimen: CD4+ or CD8+ T cells sorted from blood, collected in a trial of the OX40 agonist ivuxolimab. These receptors were taken from an adult with an advanced solid tumor such as melanoma, head and neck, liver or kidney cancer. Each CDR3 is given with its conserved first and last residue. Fields, in order: D gene, V gene, J gene, CDR3 protein. A D gene is named only where the DNA matches it firmly.

>.|TRBV19|TRBJ1-5
CASSIVESQPQHF
>.|TRBV19|TRBJ2-7
CASSYGRGVNSYEQYF
>TRBD1|TRBV6-6|TRBJ2-1
CASSYRTGKGEQFF
>.|TRBV5-6|TRBJ2-7
CASSSKQSVYEQYF
>.|TRBV21-1|TRBJ2-7
CASSERDNYHEQYF
>TRBD1|TRBV19|TRBJ2-2
CASSPGQGRGNTGELFF
>.|TRBV6-5|TRBJ1-1
CASSYDLVEGRTEAFF
>TRBD2|TRBV7-2|TRBJ2-1
CASSSGGQNEQFF
>.|TRBV11-2|TRBJ2-5
CASSRDVEETQYF
>.|TRBV19|TRBJ1-1
CASSSVGGGKRAEAFF
>TRBD1|TRBV19|TRBJ1-5
CASTPRGGDQPQHF
>.|TRBV6-1|TRBJ2-7
CATREQYF
>TRBD2|TRBV29-1|TRBJ2-5
CSVVRGGQETQYF
>TRBD1|TRBV5-1|TRBJ2-3
CASSGQGSDTQYF
>.|TRBV2|TRBJ2-5
CASSYPSGYVQETQYF
>TRBD1|TRBV5-4|TRBJ2-7
CASSLPGQGGYEQYF
>TRBD2|TRBV6-5|TRBJ2-3
CASSRRGEGQDTQYF
>.|TRBV9|TRBJ1-1
CASSDQGHGNRAFF
>.|TRBV28|TRBJ2-5
CASSSGTDLYQETQYF
>.|TRBV10-3|TRBJ2-1
CAIREGASYEQFF
>.|TRBV5-4|TRBJ2-2
CASSVGGRSTGELFF
>.|TRBV6-9|TRBJ2-2
CASSYSEGGELFF
>.|TRBV11-2|TRBJ2-1
CASSLEGSSNEQFF
>.|TRBV5-6|TRBJ2-1
CASSLSWVGTYNEQFF
>.|TRBV18|TRBJ2-3
CASSLRATTDTQYF
>TRBD2|TRBV5-4|.
CASSFGTRSYEQYF
>.|TRBV10-2|TRBJ2-5
CASSAWTQETQYF
>.|TRBV6-1|TRBJ2-7
CASSHNQQEEQYF
>.|TRBV2|TRBJ1-1
CASSRMNTEAFF
>.|TRBV19|TRBJ1-4
CASSLRDSRDEKLFF
>TRBD1|TRBV6-1|TRBJ1-1
CASSLLRQGDTEAFF
>.|TRBV7-8|TRBJ2-6
CASSPDPTGANVLTF
>.|TRBV28|TRBJ2-5
CASRRREATGTQYF